The clone carrying this T cell receptor (beta chain) was detected only a few times. The antigen remains undetermined. In germline, CDR1 is KGHSH, CDR2 LQKENI. There are 14 residues in the CDR3. V lost 4 bases and J lost 4; bases outside the gene matches: 3. Unique molecular identifiers were incorporated into the prepared TCRbeta library. Each CDR3 protein gets one entry after TCRdb re-called the PCR reads with MiXCR. The profile shows approximately 290,000 distinct CDR3 sequences, more than 9% of them singletons. This entry belongs to a study of T-cell reconstitution after alpha-beta-depleted transplantation in children. Whole-study results and caveats: For some patients, TCRbeta diversity was high at day 60 because of recipient T cells and thymic progenitors that survived. Most T-cell counts and diversity one year after the transplant came from T cells that were newly produced. The origin of alpha-beta T cells about two months after transplant was reportedly several hundred expanded graft clones.

V usage is TRBV18 and J usage is TRBJ2-5; the match to TRBD2 covers 10 bases. The receptor was derived from a male patient between 2 and 10 years old who had a stem cell transplant for chronic granulomatous disease, so the T cells may come from the graft donor. The sample here was peripheral blood, taken 180 days after TCRalphabeta/CD19-depleted stem cell transplant. This chain's CDR3 is CASSLGLASETQYF. The CDR3 DNA is TGTGCCAGCTCACTGGGACTAGCGTCAGAGACCCAGTACTTC.